The clone carrying this T cell receptor beta chain was counted a few times. Its antigen is currently unknown. A sample-barcoded 5' primer and a J-beta primer mix were used in a second PCR of roughly 7 to 11 cycles. TCRdb reanalysed the 5' RACE reads using MiXCR and keeps one entry per CDR3 protein. The table has fewer than 1.5 million distinct CDR3 sequences, roughly 45% seen once. The entry originates in a study of blood T cells in healthy people across ages. The germline V gene has CDR1 MNHEY and CDR2 SMNVEV (reference sequence). The CDR3 spans 16 residues. V was pared by 7 bases and J by 5 bases, with 15 bases of the junction left unmatched. Broader study findings: Diversity estimated from one million T cells was considered an underestimate. A strong correlation was seen between TCR beta diversity and naive T cell percentage.

V and J are TRBV27 and TRBJ2-7; 9 positions agree with TRBD1. Sample: blood. The TCR was taken from a woman aged 18-29 years in good health. The CDR3 spells CASKDYEGTGKDEQYF. In DNA form, the CDR3 reads TGTGCCAGCAAGGATTACGAAGGGACAGGGAAGGACGAGCAGTACTTC.